These T cell receptor beta chains were read from a single sample in a study of CD8+CD57+ T cells in acquired aplastic anemia. TCRdb recomputed calls from the reads with MiXCR, one row per CDR3 protein. The repertoire holds about 98,000 distinct CDR3 sequences, with 55% to 80% as singletons. Sequencing input: sorted CD4+, CD8+, or CD8+CD57+ T cells (not recorded which) from PBMCs. The receptors originated from a human donor with aplastic anemia. Each CDR3 is given with its conserved first and last residue. D genes are given only for firm matches. Not every row has a clone size; where given, it reads once, few, many or a size class.

J	V	length	size	D	DNA	CDR3
TRBJ2-7	TRBV10-3	13	.	.	TGTGCCATCAGTGAGTCGATCGACTACGAGCAGTACTTC	CAISESIDYEQYF
TRBJ2-2	TRBV20-1	13	many	.	TGCAGTGCTAGCGCTAGCGAGGCCGGGGAGCTGTTTTTT	CSASASEAGELFF
TRBJ1-2	TRBV10-3	13	.	.	TGTGCCATCAAGTTGGAGACAGGCTATGGCTACACCTTC	CAIKLETGYGYTF
TRBJ2-5	TRBV20-1	13	few	TRBD1	TGCAGTGCTAGGGGCAGGGGGAGAGAGACCCAGTACTTC	CSARGRGRETQYF
TRBJ1-1	TRBV14	14	.	.	TGTGCCAGCAGCCGATGGGGGACGGTCACTGAAGCTTTCTTT	CASSRWGTVTEAFF
TRBJ2-7	TRBV7-9	11	.	.	TGTGCCAGCGGCTCCTCCTACGAGCAGTACTTC	CASGSSYEQYF
TRBJ2-7	TRBV20-1	10	few	.	TGCAGTCATCAGCGGGTCGAGCAGTACTTC	CSHQRVEQYF
TRBJ2-5	TRBV4-1	14	.	.	TGCGCCAGCAGCCAAGACAGGGTCCCAGGGACCCAGTACTTC	CASSQDRVPGTQYF
TRBJ2-3	TRBV20-1	14	.	TRBD2	TGCAGTGCCGTACTAGCGGGAAGCACAGATACGCAGTATTTT	CSAVLAGSTDTQYF
TRBJ2-7	TRBV15	16	once	TRBD2	TGTGCCACCAGCAGCGGACTAGCGGGGGCCCACTACGAGCAGTACTTC	CATSSGLAGAHYEQYF
TRBJ1-2	TRBV7-8	16	.	TRBD1	TGTGCCAGCAGCCAGGAGGGGACAGGGACGCCCGATGGCTACACCTTC	CASSQEGTGTPDGYTF
TRBJ1-2	TRBV29-1	15	many	.	TGCAGCGTTGACTTTTCCGGGACCGACGGGTATGGCTACACCTTC	CSVDFSGTDGYGYTF
TRBJ1-5	TRBV9	17	.	TRBD1	TGTGCCAGCAGCCAGGGGGTACGTTTCGACAGCAATCAGCCCCAGCATTTT	CASSQGVRFDSNQPQHF
TRBJ2-7	TRBV12-3/TRBV12-4	12	.	TRBD1	TGTGCCAACCGGGACAGGGTCCTCGAGCAGTACTTC	CANRDRVLEQYF
TRBJ2-7	TRBV29-1	13	few	TRBD2	TGCAGCGCCGTCCAGGCGGGAGAACGCGAGCAGTACTTC	CSAVQAGEREQYF
TRBJ1-2	TRBV20-1	13	.	.	TGCAGTGCTAGTGATCCAGGGCTCTATGGCTACACCTTC	CSASDPGLYGYTF
TRBJ1-5	TRBV2	13	.	TRBD1	TGTGCCAGCAGGACGACAGGGAACCAGCCCCAGCATTTT	CASRTTGNQPQHF
TRBJ2-1	TRBV10-3	14	few	.	TGTGCCATCCAAGGACAGCCGGGAGGCAATGAGCAGTTCTTC	CAIQGQPGGNEQFF
TRBJ2-5	TRBV2	13	.	.	TGTGCCAGCTGTTTACAGGGCCAAGAGACCCAGTACTTC	CASCLQGQETQYF
TRBJ2-3	TRBV14	14	.	.	TGTGCCAGCAGCCAGGCACAGGGAGGAGATACGCAGTATTTT	CASSQAQGGDTQYF
TRBJ2-1	TRBV10-1	10	once	.	TGCGCCGGCCGACAGCCTGAGCAGTTCTTC	CAGRQPEQFF
TRBJ2-5	TRBV7-7	12	few	.	TGTGCCAGCAGCCATAACGACGGGACCCAGTACTTC	CASSHNDGTQYF
TRBJ1-1	TRBV19	14	.	.	TGTGCCAGTAGTAAACAGGGAATGAACACTGAAGCTTTCTTT	CASSKQGMNTEAFF
TRBJ1-1	TRBV2	13	many	TRBD1	TGTGCCGGTGGGGGGACAGGGGGCACTGAAGCTTTCTTT	CAGGGTGGTEAFF
TRBJ2-1	TRBV4-2	17	.	TRBD2	TGTGCCAGCAGCCAAGATACCCTTAGCGGGGGGGCCCATGAGCAGTTCTTC	CASSQDTLSGGAHEQFF
TRBJ2-3	TRBV6-5	16	few	TRBD2	TGTGCCAGCAGTTCCGGGCCTAGCGGGGGGGCAGATACGCAGTATTTT	CASSSGPSGGADTQYF
TRBJ1-1	TRBV2	15	.	.	TGTGCCAGCAGTGAAGCGAGAGGGATGACCACTGAAGCTTTCTTT	CASSEARGMTTEAFF